The 30 T cell receptor beta chains below were found in one sample sequenced in a study of T-cell reconstitution after alpha-beta-depleted transplantation in children. A library of TCRbeta sequences, prepared with unique molecular identifiers, was generated. Using its own MiXCR run on the PCR reads, TCRdb lists one record per CDR3 protein. Counted here are approximately 79,000 distinct CDR3 sequences, 15% to 20% occurring once; the ten biggest clones make up about 51%. The sample in question was PBMCs, mostly from graft donor cells, obtained 360 days after TCRalphabeta/CD19-depleted stem cell transplant. The source of these receptors is a male patient under 10 years old who had a stem cell transplant for acute lymphoblastic leukemia, so the T cells may come from the graft donor.

This clonotype has more than one count but fewer than ten. The J gene is TRBJ2-3, the V gene TRBV29-1, with a tentative D call TRBD2 (6 bases). Deletions cut 4 bases from V and 2 bases from J, with 13 bases between. Germline loops: CDR1 SQVTM, CDR2 ANQGSEA. This CDR3 has 14 amino acids. DNA for the CDR3: TGCAGCGTTGCATGGCTAGCGAACACAGATACGCAGTATTTT. It is translated as CSVAWLANTDTQYF.

V is TRBV6-1 and J is TRBJ1-4; TRBD1 aligns across 9 bases. This CDR3 contains 15 residues. Germline CDR1 MNHNS, CDR2 SASEGT. V lost 5 bases, J lost 3 bases, and 4 bases stayed unmatched. CDR3 loop: CASSTRTGANEKLFF. DNA for the CDR3: TGTGCCAGCAGTACCCGGACAGGGGCTAATGAAAAACTGTTTTTT.

This chain uses TRBV7-9 with TRBJ2-5; 7 bases match TRBD2. V shed 3 bases, J shed 2 bases, and the junction held 3 bases outside the gene matches. In germline, CDR1 is SEHNR, CDR2 FQNEAQ (reference sequence). The length of the CDR3 is 14 residues. The CDR3: CASSFRAGQETQYF. CDR3 sequence (DNA): TGTGCCAGCAGCTTCCGAGCGGGGCAAGAGACCCAGTACTTC. The variable domain in full, completed from reference TRBV7-9 and TRBJ2-5, reads DTGVSQNPRHKITKRGQNVTFRCDPISEHNRLYWYRQTLGQGPEFLTYFQNEAQLEKSRLLSDRFSAERPKGSFSTLEIQRTEQGDSAMYLCASSFRAGQETQYFGPGTRLLVL.

The chain has TRBV12-3 or TRBV12-4 and TRBJ2-3; 7 positions agree with TRBD2. Germline trimming cut 2 bases from V and 8 bases from J; bases unmatched to any gene: 4. This CDR3 spans 13 amino acids. This CDR3 is CASSLHGRPTQYF. The CDR3 DNA follows: TGTGCCAGCAGTTTACACGGGAGGCCTACGCAGTATTTT.

This chain joins TRBV3-1 and TRBJ2-7; D tentatively reads TRBD1 or TRBD2 (5 bases each). The germline gives CDR1 LGHDT, CDR2 YNNKEL (reference sequence). V lost 1 base to trimming and J lost 7 bases, with 17 bases between them. The length of the CDR3 is 15 residues. CDR3 nucleotides: TGTGCCAGCAGCCAAGGAGTAGCGATCAAGGGGGAGCAGTACTTC. Encoded protein: CASSQGVAIKGEQYF.

This clonotype was seen many times. The rearrangement joins TRBV12-3 or TRBV12-4 to TRBJ2-1; D might be TRBD2 (5 bases). Trimming took 0 bases from V and 8 from J, leaving 17 bases between them. The CDR3 is 16 residues long. The CDR3 DNA reads as TGTGCCAGCAGTTTAGCGCAGTTAACACCGCGGGATGAGCAGTTCTTC. This gives the protein CASSLAQLTPRDEQFF.

This clonotype turned up a few times. The chain has TRBV4-1 and TRBJ2-7; 9 positions match TRBD2. CDR3 length: 16 residues. CDR1 is MGHRA and CDR2 is YSYEKL in the germline V gene. With 1 base clipped from V and 3 bases from J, the junction kept 7 bases outside the gene matches. CDR3 DNA: TGCGCCAGCAGCCAAGGAGGCGGGAGGGCCATCTACGAGCAGTACTTC. Its translation: CASSQGGGRAIYEQYF.

This clonotype was observed many times. The chain has TRBV28 and TRBJ2-5, with D unclear. The CDR3 contains 14 residues. Per germline, CDR1 MDHEN and CDR2 SYDVKM. V lost 3 bases and J lost 4, with 12 bases in between. The CDR3 loop reads CASSLAYIRETQYF. CDR3 coding DNA: TGTGCCAGCAGTTTGGCGTACATCCGAGAGACCCAGTACTTC.

The chain employs TRBV3-1 and TRBJ2-1; D is uncertain. From germline, CDR1 is LGHDT and CDR2 YNNKEL (reference sequence). V was trimmed by 6 bases and J by 7 bases, leaving 7 bases between them. CDR3 length: 11 amino acids. The CDR3 loop is CASSGPNEQFF. For the CDR3, the DNA is TGTGCCAGCAGTGGCCCAAATGAGCAGTTCTTC.

This clonotype was seen only once. The J gene is TRBJ1-5, the V gene TRBV6-2 or TRBV6-3; possibly TRBD1 for D (5 bases). This CDR3 comprises 19 residues. Germline CDR1 reads MNHEY; CDR2 reads SVGEGT. Trimming stripped 2 bases from V and 2 bases from J, with 22 bases between. This CDR3 reads CASSYLALYRTFGNQPQHF. The CDR3 DNA reads as TGTGCCAGCAGTTACCTAGCCTTGTACAGGACCTTCGGCAATCAGCCCCAGCATTTT.

This clonotype was detected many times. This chain joins TRBV5-6 and TRBJ2-7; weak D call: TRBD2 (5 bases). This CDR3 spans 16 amino acids. Germline V gene lookup returns CDR1 SGHDT and CDR2 YYEEEE. Trimming cost V 5 bases and J 3 bases, with 21 bases left between them. The chain's CDR3 is CASRDWAGTTIYEQYF. The CDR3 nucleotides are TGTGCCAGCAGAGATTGGGCGGGCACCACGATCTACGAGCAGTACTTC.

This sequence joins TRBV6-1 and TRBJ2-1; D is tentatively TRBD1 or TRBD2 (5 bases each). This CDR3 has 15 residues. Trimming stripped 8 bases from V and 2 bases from J, with 16 bases between. CDR1 is MNHNS and CDR2 is SASEGT in the germline V gene. CDR3 coding DNA: TGTGCCAGCCCCACCGGGACCGAGGCCTACAATGAGCAGTTCTTC. This encodes CASPTGTEAYNEQFF.

This clonotype was seen at least ten times. The chain joins TRBV4-1 to TRBJ2-7; TRBD2 is a possible D gene (6 bases). The CDR3 has 14 amino acids. Trimming shortened V by 1 base and J by 3 bases, and 10 bases separated the two germline ends. Germline-derived CDR1 and CDR2 are MGHRA and YSYEKL. This CDR3 reads CASSQAIGSYEQYF. As DNA, the CDR3 is TGCGCCAGCAGCCAAGCTATCGGGAGCTACGAGCAGTACTTC.

Only a few counts were recorded for this clonotype. The chain joins TRBV29-1 to TRBJ2-7; perhaps TRBD2 as D (5 bases). Deletions cut 4 bases from V and 0 bases from J, with 7 bases between. Germline lookup yields CDR1 SQVTM and CDR2 ANQGSEA. CDR3 length: 12 residues. The CDR3 spells CSVAEGSYEQYF. The CDR3 nucleotides read TGCAGCGTTGCCGAGGGCTCCTACGAGCAGTACTTC.

Only a few counts were recorded for this clonotype. The gene calls are TRBV2 and TRBJ2-3; the D gene is possibly TRBD1 (6 bases). CDR1 SNHLY and CDR2 FYNNEI come from the germline V gene. The CDR3 has 15 residues. V was trimmed by 4 bases and J by 1 base, leaving 12 bases between them. The CDR3 protein is CASSATGSRTDTQYF. In nucleotides, the CDR3 is TGTGCCAGCAGTGCCACAGGGTCGCGCACAGATACGCAGTATTTT.

The chain is built from TRBV29-1 and TRBJ1-1; D unclear. Germline values: CDR1 SQVTM, CDR2 ANQGSEA. Trimming took 5 bases from V and 1 from J, leaving 5 bases between them. The CDR3 loop spans 11 amino acids. The CDR3 DNA reads TGCAGCGTTAGACGGAACACTGAAGCTTTCTTT. It is translated as CSVRRNTEAFF.

There are many counts of this clonotype. The CDR3 does not close with the conserved phenylalanine or tryptophan, likely indicating a read error. The DNA is left out, because the CDR3 cannot be placed on it with certainty; the CDR3 is given as TCRdb lists it. This chain links TRBV12-3 or TRBV12-4 with TRBJ2-1; the table's D call, TRBD2, was not checked against the DNA. The length of the CDR3 is 12 amino acids, counting both ends. The CDR3 reads CASSLYGLASQL.

V and J are TRBV7-9 and TRBJ2-7, with no clear D. With 0 bases removed from V and 2 bases from J, the gap between germline ends came to 8 bases. Looked up from germline, CDR1 is SEHNR and CDR2 is FQNEAQ (reference sequence). The CDR3 consists of 14 residues. The CDR3 sequence: CASSLAGRTYEQYF. CDR3 in DNA: TGTGCCAGCAGCTTAGCCGGACGGACCTACGAGCAGTACTTC.

In its sample, this clonotype was seen many times. The chain couples TRBV6-1 to TRBJ2-7; the match to TRBD1 covers 10 bases. The CDR3 is 15 residues long. V was pared by 4 bases and J by 2 bases, with 5 bases of the junction left unmatched. CDR1 is MNHNS and CDR2 is SASEGT in the germline V gene. The CDR3 bases are TGTGCCAGCAGTGCCCGACAGGGGGCGGCCTACGAGCAGTACTTC. Its protein is CASSARQGAAYEQYF.

This rearrangement joins TRBV11-2 to TRBJ2-3; D is perhaps TRBD2 (6 bases). V was cut by 3 bases and J by 5 bases, with 15 bases left in between. The germline gives CDR1 SGHAT, CDR2 FQNNGV. CDR3 size: 15 residues. The CDR3 DNA follows: TGTGCCAGCAGCTTTCTAGCGCTGGGGGGAGATACGCAGTATTTT. It specifies CASSFLALGGDTQYF.

This clonotype was counted once. This rearrangement joins TRBV4-1 to TRBJ2-7, with 14 positions matching TRBD2. Germline V gives CDR1 MGHRA, CDR2 YSYEKL. The CDR3 has 16 residues. The V and J ends lost 4 bases and 5 bases, in that order; junction bases with no gene match: 7. The CDR3 DNA is TGCGCCAGCAGCCTAAGGGGACTAGCGGGAGTGGACGAGCAGTACTTC. This sequence encodes CASSLRGLAGVDEQYF.

This clonotype has a handful of counts. The chain is built from TRBV20-1 and TRBJ1-2; the D is unclear. The CDR3 is 13 amino acids. Germline assignment: CDR1 DFQATT and CDR2 SNEGSKA (reference sequence). V was cut by 1 base and J by 4 bases, with 10 bases left in between. CDR3 DNA: TGCAGTGCTAGAGCCGGGGTGGCCTATGGCTACACCTTC. Residues: CSARAGVAYGYTF.

This clonotype has only a few counts. V is TRBV7-6 and J is TRBJ2-1, with D tentatively TRBD2 (6 bases). This CDR3 spans 16 amino acids. Germline V gene lookup returns CDR1 SGHVS and CDR2 FNYEAQ. V lost 1 base, J lost 3 bases, and 13 bases lay in between. CDR3 protein: CASSLVPGALYNEQFF. The CDR3 region has the DNA TGTGCCAGCAGCTTAGTACCGGGAGCCCTCTACAATGAGCAGTTCTTC.

V and J are TRBV18 and TRBJ1-1; TRBD1 matches at 9 bases. Unmatched junction bases numbered 1, after V lost 4 bases and J lost 1 base. Germline V gene lookup returns CDR1 KGHSH and CDR2 LQKENI. There are 14 residues in the CDR3. CDR3 coding DNA: TGTGCCAGCTCACAGGACAGGGGGAACACTGAAGCTTTCTTT. It encodes CASSQDRGNTEAFF. Filled out from reference TRBV18 and TRBJ1-1, the complete variable domain reads NAGVMQNPRHLVRRRGQEARLRCSPMKGHSHVYWYRQLPEEGLKFMVYLQKENIIDESGMPKERFSAEFPKEGPSILRIQQVVRGDSAAYFCASSQDRGNTEAFFGQGTRLTVV.

This chain uses TRBV7-2 with TRBJ2-7; TRBD1 might be the D (5 bases). CDR1 is SGHTA, CDR2 FQGNSA, per germline. The V end was cut by 5 bases, the J end by 0 bases, with 14 bases between. CDR3 size: 15 residues. The DNA for the CDR3 is TGTGCCAGCAGCCGCCGGGCAGGGATCTCCTACGAGCAGTACTTC. Translated, it gives CASSRRAGISYEQYF. Full variable domain (outside the CDR3, taken from reference TRBV7-2 and TRBJ2-7): GAGVSQSPSNKVTEKGKDVELRCDPISGHTALYWYRQSLGQGLEFLIYFQGNSAPDKSGLPSDRFSAERTGGSVSTLTIQRTQQEDSAVYLCASSRRAGISYEQYFGPGTRLTVT.

The table lists this clonotype with a few counts. The gene calls are TRBV28 and TRBJ2-1; 7 bases map to TRBD2. Germline CDR1 and CDR2: MDHEN and SYDVKM. V was pared by 4 bases and J by 6 bases, with 9 bases of the junction left unmatched. The CDR3 consists of 15 residues. CDR3 DNA: TGTGCCAGCAGTTCGACTAGCAGGCTCTTCAATGAGCAGTTCTTC. Translation gives CASSSTSRLFNEQFF.

The J gene is TRBJ2-7, the V gene TRBV6-5, with D uncertain. The CDR3 is made up of 15 amino acids. The V end was cut by 0 bases, the J end by 2 bases, with 11 bases between. Germline CDR1 is MNHEY and CDR2 is SVGAGI. CDR3 amino acids: CASSYSAEWAYEQYF. The CDR3 DNA reads as TGTGCCAGCAGTTACTCTGCGGAGTGGGCCTACGAGCAGTACTTC.

This clonotype was found many times. V gene TRBV12-3 or TRBV12-4 combines with J gene TRBJ2-1; 7 bases agree with TRBD2. This CDR3 comprises 14 residues. Losses at the gene ends were 6 bases for V and 4 bases for J; bases not matched to a gene: 6. The CDR3 DNA reads TGTGCCAGCAGAGCGGCGGGAGTGTACAATGAGCAGTTCTTC. Residues: CASRAAGVYNEQFF.

In its sample, this clonotype was seen a few times. This chain connects TRBV7-9 to TRBJ2-7; 8 bases map to TRBD1. CDR1 SEHNR and CDR2 FQNEAQ come from the germline V gene (reference sequence). The CDR3 spans 12 residues. With V trimmed by 5 bases and J by 6 bases, 3 bases remained unmatched. This CDR3 reads CASSTRGLEQYF. Written as DNA, the CDR3 is TGTGCCAGCAGCACCAGGGGGCTCGAGCAGTACTTC.

This clonotype came up many times. The CDR3 nucleotides read TGTGCCAGCAGCTTTGAGGTGGGTGAGCAGTTCTTC. Translated, it gives CASSFEVGEQFF. The chain uses TRBV7-9 and TRBJ2-1, with D unresolved. Germline CDR1 reads SEHNR; CDR2 reads FQNEAQ (reference sequence). The length of the CDR3 is 12 residues. V was cut by 3 bases and J by 9 bases, with 9 bases left in between.